This TCR beta chain was recorded in a study of blood T cells in healthy people across ages. There are 15 residues in the CDR3. Trimming removed 3 bases from V and 5 bases from J, with 16 bases in between. Per the germline V gene, CDR1 is LGHDT and CDR2 is YNNKEL (reference sequence). Together with a sample-barcoded 5' primer, a J-beta primer mix was included in a second PCR lasting roughly 6 to 12 cycles. TCRdb recomputed calls from the 5' RACE reads with MiXCR, one row per CDR3 protein. The data contain some 1.5 million distinct CDR3 sequences, roughly 28% of them singletons. The sample holds a few counts of this clonotype.

The rearrangement uses TRBV3-1 and TRBJ1-1, with TRBD1 as a possible D gene (5 bases). The sequencing sample was made of blood. The origin of this receptor is a woman younger than 45 in good health. In DNA, the CDR3 is TGTGCCAGCAGCCATTTCGGGAGCGGGGGAACTGAAGCTTTCTTT. This gives the protein CASSHFGSGGTEAFF.